The 3 T cell receptor beta chains below all came from one sample that was sequenced in a study of Ad26.COV2.S vaccination and SARS-CoV-2 variants. Profiling relied on immunoSEQ multiplex PCR, and the TCRdb table lists in-frame clones only, not all of them. Of roughly 350,000 clones detected, roughly 91% appear once; the ten largest clones hold roughly 5%. Treatment noted: roughly 19 received Ad26.COV2.S at low or high dose, single or two shots; 5 received placebo; per-sample allocation not given. The samples date from day 63 after the first vaccine or placebo injection. This specimen was peripheral blood, taken in a trial of Ad26.COV2.S vaccine versus placebo. These receptors were obtained from a person between 18 and 65 years old who received the Ad26.COV2.S COVID-19 vaccine or a placebo.

This clone was counted a few times. The rearrangement uses TRBV5-4 and TRBJ2-5, with TRBD2 matching 8 bases. CDR3 length: 13 residues. The V gene's germline CDR1 is SGHNT and CDR2 YYREEE (reference sequence). With V trimmed by 4 bases and J by 4 bases, 3 bases remained unmatched. The CDR3 sequence: CASSSGGRETQYF. The CDR3 bases are TGTGCCAGCAGCAGCGGGGGTCGAGAGACCCAGTACTTC. The whole variable domain, filled in from reference TRBV5-4 and TRBJ2-5, reads ETGVTQSPTHLIKTRGQQVTLRCSSQSGHNTVSWYQQALGQGPQFIFQYYREEENGRGNFPPRFSGLQFPNYSSELNVNALELDDSALYLCASSSGGRETQYFGPGTRLLVL.

This clone was seen a single time. The chain is built from TRBV27 and TRBJ2-5; no definite D call. The length of the CDR3 is 13 residues. V lost 2 bases and J lost 3, with 7 bases in between. The germline gives CDR1 MNHEY, CDR2 SMNVEV (reference sequence). This CDR3 is CASSLLAEETQYF. The CDR3 DNA reads TGTGCCAGCAGTTTACTGGCGGAAGAGACCCAGTACTTC.

CDR3 loop: CASSLDGLTQPQHF. For the CDR3, the DNA is TGTGCCAGCAGCTTAGACGGGCTCACACAGCCCCAGCATTTT. The chain uses TRBV11-1 and TRBJ1-5; D gene uncertain. CDR1 is SGHAT, CDR2 FQDESV, per germline (reference sequence). CDR3 size: 14 residues. Trimming shortened V by 1 base and J by 7 bases, and 11 bases separated the two germline ends.